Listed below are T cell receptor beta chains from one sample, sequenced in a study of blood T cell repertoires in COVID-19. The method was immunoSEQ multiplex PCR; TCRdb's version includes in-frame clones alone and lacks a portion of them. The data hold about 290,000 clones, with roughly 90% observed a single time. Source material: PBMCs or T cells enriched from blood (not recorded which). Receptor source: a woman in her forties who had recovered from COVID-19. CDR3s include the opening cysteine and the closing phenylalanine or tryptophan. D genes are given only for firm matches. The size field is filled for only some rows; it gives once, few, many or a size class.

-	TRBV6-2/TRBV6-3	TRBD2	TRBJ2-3	TGTGCCACCAGTCCGGGGAGGGTAGGCACAGATACGCAGTATTTT	CATSPGRVGTDTQYF
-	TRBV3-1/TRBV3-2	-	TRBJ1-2	TGTGCCAGCGCGGGTCTCTATGGCTACACCTTC	CASAGLYGYTF
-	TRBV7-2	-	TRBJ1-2	TGTGCCAGCAGCTTAGTCTGGCATGGCTACACCTTC	CASSLVWHGYTF
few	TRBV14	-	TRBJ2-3	TGTGCCAGCAGCCAAGATAGGGGCAGGCTCACAGATACGCAGTATTTT	CASSQDRGRLTDTQYF
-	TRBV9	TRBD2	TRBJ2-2	TGTGCCAGCAGCGTAGAAGGAGCGGGGGCCCGAACAGGGGAGCTGTTTTTT	CASSVEGAGARTGELFF
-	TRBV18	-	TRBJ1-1	TGTGCCAGCTCACCCCCGGCGGGAAGGAACACTGAAGCTTTCTTT	CASSPPAGRNTEAFF
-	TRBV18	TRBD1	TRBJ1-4	TGTGCCAGCTCACCAGCAACAGGGGTGCGTGAAAAACTGTTTTTT	CASSPATGVREKLFF
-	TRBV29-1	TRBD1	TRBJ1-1	TGCAGCGTTGGGGACAGCCGGGCGAACACTGAAGCTTTCTTT	CSVGDSRANTEAFF
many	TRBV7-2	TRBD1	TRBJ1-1	TGTGCCAGCAGCCTCGGGACAGGGAACACTGAAGCTTTCTTT	CASSLGTGNTEAFF
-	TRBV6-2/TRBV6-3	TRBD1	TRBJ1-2	TGTGCCAGCAGTTACAGGACAGGGATCGGGTCGGATGGCTACACCTTC	CASSYRTGIGSDGYTF
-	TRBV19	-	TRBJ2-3	TGTGCCAGTAGACTGACAGGCACTAGCACAGATACGCAGTATTTT	CASRLTGTSTDTQYF
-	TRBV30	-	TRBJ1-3	TGTGCCTGGATTCCGATTCAAGCAACTTTCTCTGGAAACACCATATATTTT	CAWIPIQATFSGNTIYF
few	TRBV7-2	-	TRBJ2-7	TGTGCCAGCAGCCAACCTCCGGGACAATCCTACGAGCAGTACTTC	CASSQPPGQSYEQYF
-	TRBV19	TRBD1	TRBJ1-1	TGTGCCAGTAGTGTTACAGGGGGTATGAACACTGAAGCTTTCTTT	CASSVTGGMNTEAFF
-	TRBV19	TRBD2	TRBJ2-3	TGTGCCAGTAGTATAGGGGCGGGGGGGAGCACAGATACGCAGTATTTT	CASSIGAGGSTDTQYF
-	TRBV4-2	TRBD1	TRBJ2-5	TGTGCCAGCAGCCAAGATCGAAACAGGGGGTGGGAGACCCAGTACTTC	CASSQDRNRGWETQYF